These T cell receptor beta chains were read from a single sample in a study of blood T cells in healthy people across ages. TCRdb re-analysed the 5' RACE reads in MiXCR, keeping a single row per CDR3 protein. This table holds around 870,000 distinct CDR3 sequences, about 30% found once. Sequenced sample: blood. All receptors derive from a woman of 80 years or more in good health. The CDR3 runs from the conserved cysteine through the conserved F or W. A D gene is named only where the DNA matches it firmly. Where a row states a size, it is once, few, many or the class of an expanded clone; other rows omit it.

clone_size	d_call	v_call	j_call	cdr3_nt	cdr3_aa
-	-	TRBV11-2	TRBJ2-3	TGTGCCAGCAGCTTAGGATGGCTAGGCACAGATACGCAGTATTTT	CASSLGWLGTDTQYF
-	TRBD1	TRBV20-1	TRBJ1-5	TGCAGTGCTAGAACAGGGGCACGAAATCAGCCCCAGCATTTT	CSARTGARNQPQHF
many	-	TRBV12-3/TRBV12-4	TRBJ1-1	TGTGCCAGCGGGCACAGGGAATTAACTGAAGCTTTCTTT	CASGHRELTEAFF
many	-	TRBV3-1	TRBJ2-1	TGTGCCAGCAGCCAAGGCCAGGGAAGTGGGCAGTTCTTC	CASSQGQGSGQFF
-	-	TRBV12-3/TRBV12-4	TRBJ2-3	TGTGCCAGCAGCCCCTGGGGAAGAGGAGGAGCAGATACGCAGTATTTT	CASSPWGRGGADTQYF
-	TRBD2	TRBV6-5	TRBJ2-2	TGTGCCAGCAGCTTACTACTAGCGGGAGGGATAGGGGACACCGGGGAGCTGTTTTTT	CASSLLLAGGIGDTGELFF
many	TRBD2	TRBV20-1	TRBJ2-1	TGCAGTGCTAGAACAACTAGCGGGGGTTACAATGAGCAGTTCTTC	CSARTTSGGYNEQFF
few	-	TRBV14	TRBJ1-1	TGTGCCAGCAGCCAGGTTATACCCGGCACTGAAGCTTTCTTT	CASSQVIPGTEAFF
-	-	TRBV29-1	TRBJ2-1	TGCAGCGTTCGCCGGGAGAATGAGCAGTCCTTC	CSVRRENEQSF
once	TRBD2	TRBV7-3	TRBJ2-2	TGTGCCAGCAGCCGAGGGACTAGCGGGACCGCGAACACCGGGGAGCTGTTTTTT	CASSRGTSGTANTGELFF
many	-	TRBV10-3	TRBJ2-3	TGTGCCATCGGAGAACTAGTTACGCAGTATTTT	CAIGELVTQYF
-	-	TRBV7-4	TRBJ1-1	TGTGCCAGCAGCCCCCCCCCAGGGGTAAACACTGAAGCTTTCTTT	CASSPPPGVNTEAFF
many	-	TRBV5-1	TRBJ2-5	TGCGCCAGCAGCTTGGAACAGAGAGAGACCCAGTACTTC	CASSLEQRETQYF
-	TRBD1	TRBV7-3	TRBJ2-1	TGTGCCAGCAGCCGCGCAGGGACAGACTACAATGAGCAGTTCTTC	CASSRAGTDYNEQFF